This T cell receptor beta chain was profiled in a study of regulatory T cells in long-lasting Graves disease. Study-wide points: It was in persistent disease that TRBV28, TRBJ1-2 and TRBJ2-5 were favored.

Specified time point: persistent/refractory GD, antithyroid drugs over 5 years with positive TRAb. PBMC-extracted RNA yielded the TCR library. Each patient gave 7 to 10 milliliters of EDTA-anticoagulated peripheral blood. The length of the CDR3 is 11 residues. Trimming removed 2 bases from V and 8 bases from J, with 9 bases in between. CDR1 GTSNPN and CDR2 SVGIG come from the germline V gene (reference sequence). Arm-PCR of CDR3 regions with iRepertoire HTBI primers generated TCR beta libraries. TCRdb recomputed calls from the multiplex PCR reads with MiXCR, one row per CDR3 protein. The sample has 300,000 to 400,000 distinct CDR3 sequences; around 20% are singletons. This clonotype occurred many times. The antigen is undetermined.

The sequence came from a female donor with Graves disease. The starting material was peripheral blood mononuclear cells (PBMCs), obtained when the disease was refractory, from a patient treated with antithyroid drugs. The chain recombines TRBV30 with TRBJ1-2; possible D gene TRBD1, 6 bases. CDR3 sequence reads: CAWSPGEGYTF. In DNA form, the CDR3 reads TGTGCCTGGAGTCCAGGGGAAGGCTACACCTTC.